This T cell receptor (beta chain) was obtained from a study of blood T cell repertoires in COVID-19. Study-level information: Samples taken during acute and convalescent COVID-19 were collected in the United States, Italy and Spain. The analysed material was cDNA or gDNA that came from T cells, B-cell-depleted T cells, or PBMCs.

Adults between about 18 and 95 years of age took part from about two dozen US areas. Allocation to cohorts depended on clinical history reported by the participants. CDR1 and CDR2 from the germline V gene are KGHSH and LQKENI. Trimming took 3 bases from V and 3 from J; bases not matched to a gene: 2. The CDR3 has 14 amino acids. Clones were sequenced by immunoSEQ multiplex PCR, and TCRdb holds only the in-frame ones, with some missing. The repertoire holds approximately 170,000 clones, with approximately 84% as singletons. This chain connects TRBV18 to TRBJ1-1; TRBD1 matches 9 bases. The sequence derives from a woman aged 30 to 39 who had recovered from COVID-19. Sequencing was done on a sample of PBMCs or T cells enriched from blood (not recorded which). The CDR3 is CASSPGQGYTEAFF. CDR3 DNA: TGTGCCAGCTCACCGGGACAGGGTTACACTGAAGCTTTCTTT.